This TCR beta chain was retrieved from a study of T cells in Graves' hyperthyroidism and ophthalmopathy. The investigators amplified TCR beta CDR3 regions from RNA transcripts. A first-round RT-PCR of the TCR CDR3 used the HTBI primer set. One entry per CDR3 protein, called by TCRdb with MiXCR from the multiplex PCR reads. The repertoire holds approximately 640,000 distinct CDR3 sequences, with about a sixth as singletons. This clonotype occurred many times. Germline V gives CDR1 MDHEN, CDR2 SYDVKM. The V end was cut by 3 bases, the J end by 8 bases, with 31 bases between. The length of the CDR3 is 20 residues. Stable Graves' hyperthyroidism meant no ophthalmopathy progression within 18 months. The hyperthyroidism patients had all been newly diagnosed, and their disease duration was under 2 months. Their ages ranged from 18 to 65 years. Using more than 7.5 ml of fresh peripheral blood, PBMCs were prepared.

The V call is TRBV28, the J call TRBJ1-4, with D tentatively TRBD1 (5 bases). Sequenced: blood. The TCR originated in a woman aged 25 to 39 with Graves' hyperthyroidism. The CDR3 nucleotides read TGTGCCAGCAGTTTCTCCACCGCGGAGGTTGGTACGGGACCAGGGGAAAAACTGTTTTTT. This codes for CASSFSTAEVGTGPGEKLFF.